The clone carrying this T cell receptor beta chain has a handful of counts. Its antigen is not identified. The data were obtained in a study of blood T cells in healthy people across ages. Trimming removed 4 bases at V and 3 bases at J, with 19 bases between. Looked up from germline, CDR1 is SGHAT and CDR2 is FQNNGV. CDR3 length equals 17 residues. It was with a sample-barcoded 5' primer and a J-beta primer mix that a second PCR of roughly 7 to 12 cycles was run. One entry per CDR3 protein, called by TCRdb with MiXCR from the 5' RACE reads. The sample yields around 850,000 distinct CDR3 sequences, 35% to 40% seen once. Each sample had at least 6.5 million PBMCs isolated. Study-level results: Across the age range, TCR beta diversity per million T cells fell in a roughly linear way. Donor CMV status, an unknown factor, possibly confounded changes in expanded clonotypes.

This chain joins TRBV11-2 and TRBJ2-4; perhaps TRBD1 as D (5 bases). What was sequenced was blood. The TCR sequence derives from a man aged 18 to 30 in good health. Here the CDR3 reads CASSSPRWVQGKNIQYF. For the CDR3, the DNA is TGTGCCAGCAGCTCCCCGCGGTGGGTCCAGGGCAAAAACATTCAGTACTTC. Full variable domain (outside the CDR3, taken from reference TRBV11-2 and TRBJ2-4): EAGVAQSPRYKIIEKRQSVAFWCNPISGHATLYWYQQILGQGPKLLIQFQNNGVVDDSQLPKDRFSAERLKGVDSTLKIQPAKLEDSAVYLCASSSPRWVQGKNIQYFGAGTRLSVL.